A single sample is the source of the 8 T cell receptor beta chains below, sequenced in a study of OX40 agonist ivuxolimab in advanced cancers. Assay: immunoSEQ multiplex PCR; the TCRdb copy retains only in-frame clones and omits some. This table has approximately 81,000 clones, roughly 91% appearing once. Material: CD4+ or CD8+ T cells sorted from blood, obtained in a trial of the OX40 agonist ivuxolimab. Source of these receptors: an adult with an advanced solid tumor such as melanoma, head and neck, liver or kidney cancer.

The chain is built from TRBV7-3 and TRBJ1-1; a weak D match, TRBD1 (6 bases). Germline lookup yields CDR1 SGHTA and CDR2 FQGTGA. V was pared by 2 bases and J by 6 bases, with 10 bases between. CDR3 length: 13 residues. CDR3 in amino acids: CASSLGGASEAFF. CDR3 nucleotides: TGTGCCAGCAGCTTAGGGGGGGCCTCTGAAGCTTTCTTT.

The gene calls are TRBV13 and TRBJ1-1, with 9 bases matching TRBD1. The CDR3 length is 15 residues. The ends lost 5 bases at V and 3 bases at J; junction bases unmatched: 7. CDR1 and CDR2 (germline): PRHDT, FYEKMQ (reference sequence). The CDR3 bases are TGTGCCAGCAGCCACGACAGGGGGGGGGACACTGAAGCTTTCTTT. Its translation is CASSHDRGGDTEAFF. Full variable domain (outside the CDR3, taken from reference TRBV13 and TRBJ1-1): AAGVIQSPRHLIKEKRETATLKCYPIPRHDTVYWYQQGPGQDPQFLISFYEKMQSDKGSIPDRFSAQQFSDYHSELNMSSLELGDSALYFCASSHDRGGDTEAFFGQGTRLTVV.

The table lists this clone with a count of one. CDR3 region: CASSLGLGLAGGPRTQYF. The CDR3 nucleotides read TGTGCCAGCAGCTTGGGCCTCGGACTAGCGGGAGGGCCGAGGACCCAGTACTTC. V and J are TRBV27 and TRBJ2-5, with TRBD2 matching 15 bases. The trim removed 6 bases at V and 7 bases at J, leaving 15 bases unmatched. The CDR3 sequence is 18 residues long. CDR1 and CDR2 (germline): MNHEY, SMNVEV (reference sequence).

The rearrangement joins TRBV11-1 to TRBJ2-7, with a weak D call TRBD1 (5 bases). With 2 bases removed from V and 2 bases from J, the gap between germline ends came to 16 bases. Germline-derived CDR1 and CDR2 are SGHAT and FQDESV (reference sequence). This CDR3 contains 16 residues. This CDR3 reads CASSLTHGALTYEQYF. In DNA, the CDR3 is TGTGCCAGCAGCTTAACCCATGGGGCCCTTACCTACGAGCAGTACTTC.

The chain recombines TRBV2 with TRBJ2-1, with TRBD2 matching over 13 bases. V shed 10 bases, J shed 5 bases, and the junction held 11 bases outside the gene matches. The CDR3 contains 16 residues. Germline values: CDR1 SNHLY, CDR2 FYNNEI. CDR3 protein: CATGTSGDAGDNEQFF. DNA for the CDR3: TGTGCCACAGGGACTAGCGGGGACGCGGGGGACAATGAGCAGTTCTTC.

CDR3 in DNA: TGCGCCAGCAGGCTGAACCAAGAGACCCAGTACTTC. It is translated as CASRLNQETQYF. The chain joins TRBV5-1 to TRBJ2-5; D is ambiguous. This CDR3 region has 12 residues. V was trimmed by 5 bases and J by 0 bases, leaving 5 bases between them. Germline V gene data show CDR1 as SGHRS and CDR2 as YFSETQ.

Comments on this clone: One end of the junction fails to match germline, which may point to a read error. This chain joins TRBV7-7 and TRBJ2-5; 9 nucleotides line up with TRBD2. This CDR3 is built from 13 residues. Germline CDR1 and CDR2: SSHAT and FNYEAQ (reference sequence). CDR3 in amino acids: CASSSTSGETQYF. The DNA of the CDR3 is TGTGCTAGCAGCTCTACTAGCGGGGAGACCCAGTACTTC. The complete variable domain, with remaining parts taken from reference TRBV7-7 and TRBJ2-5, reads GAGVSQSPRYKVTKRGQDVTLRCDPISSHATLYWYQQALGQGPEFLTYFNYEAQPDKSGLPSDRFSAERPEGSISTLTIQRTEQRDSAMYRCASSSTSGETQYFGPGTRLLVL.

CDR3 residues: CASSYLTGTEAFF. In DNA, the CDR3 is TGTGCCAGCAGTTATTTAACAGGGACTGAAGCTTTCTTT. The chain links TRBV6-6 to TRBJ1-1; a possible D gene is TRBD1 (6 bases). CDR3 length: 13 residues. Looked up from germline, CDR1 is MNHNY and CDR2 is SVGAGI (reference sequence). Trimming stripped 3 bases from V and 5 bases from J, with 10 bases between.